This passage covers 11 T cell receptor beta chains from one sample sequenced in a study of shared clonotypes between healthy human individuals. Assay: immunoSEQ multiplex PCR; the TCRdb copy retains only in-frame clones and omits some. The sample lists some 2,000,000 clones, 85% to 95% occurring once. Material: naive CD4+ T cells sorted from blood. Subset given: CD45RA+ positively selected. These receptor sequences come from a man in his late teens or twenties in good health.

This clone has only one observation. The V and J genes are TRBV9 and TRBJ1-1; 7 nucleotides align to TRBD1. CDR1 is SGDLS, CDR2 YYNGEE, per germline. Unmatched junction bases numbered 3, after V lost 4 bases and J lost 6 bases. The CDR3 loop spans 12 amino acids. The CDR3 nucleotides are TGTGCCAGCAGCCCCAGGGGGTCTGAAGCTTTCTTT. This encodes CASSPRGSEAFF.

The CDR3 protein is CASSFFSASGTDTQYF. CDR3 bases: TGTGCCAGCAGCTTCTTTTCCGCTAGCGGCACAGATACGCAGTATTTT. The V gene is TRBV7-2, the J gene TRBJ2-3; possibly TRBD2 for D (6 bases). Germline assignment: CDR1 SGHTA and CDR2 FQGNSA. There are 16 residues in the CDR3. V dropped 3 bases and J dropped 1 base, with 14 bases sitting between them.

The V gene is TRBV6-1, the J gene TRBJ1-5, with D uncertain. V was clipped by 7 bases and J by 0 bases, with 13 bases between them. This CDR3 contains 15 residues. In germline, CDR1 is MNHNS, CDR2 SASEGT. The CDR3 DNA reads TGTGCCAGCAAAGAGATGACGGTTAGCAATCAGCCCCAGCATTTT. This codes for CASKEMTVSNQPQHF.

The rearrangement joins TRBV7-2 to TRBJ1-6; D may be TRBD1 (5 bases). CDR1 and CDR2 from the germline V gene are SGHTA and FQGNSA. The germline V and J ends were trimmed by 5 bases and 0 bases, with 8 bases remaining between them. The CDR3 is 15 amino acids. This chain's CDR3 is CASSLDSSYNSPLHF. The CDR3 nucleotides read TGTGCCAGCAGCCTCGACAGCTCCTATAATTCACCCCTCCACTTT.

The chain carries TRBV6-5 and TRBJ2-1; D is ambiguous. The germline gives CDR1 MNHEY, CDR2 SVGAGI. CDR3 length equals 12 residues. V dropped 6 bases and J dropped 4 bases, with 7 bases sitting between them. CDR3 sequence reads: CASRSTYNEQFF. CDR3 coding DNA: TGTGCCAGCAGGTCCACTTACAATGAGCAGTTCTTC.

The V and J genes are TRBV9 and TRBJ2-1, with D perhaps matching TRBD2 (6 bases). The CDR3 covers 15 residues. Germline values: CDR1 SGDLS, CDR2 YYNGEE. V was trimmed by 0 bases and J by 4 bases, leaving 11 bases between them. Here the CDR3 reads CASSVGRAGYNEQFF. In DNA, the CDR3 is TGTGCCAGCAGCGTAGGTCGAGCGGGTTACAATGAGCAGTTCTTC. The complete variable domain, with remaining parts taken from reference TRBV9 and TRBJ2-1, reads DSGVTQTPKHLITATGQRVTLRCSPRSGDLSVYWYQQSLDQGLQFLIQYYNGEERAKGNILERFSAQQFPDLHSELNLSSLELGDSALYFCASSVGRAGYNEQFFGPGTRLTVL.

V gene TRBV7-2 combines with J gene TRBJ2-3; TRBD2 matches 8 bases. CDR1 and CDR2 (germline): SGHTA, FQGNSA. V lost 5 bases, J lost 0 bases, and 7 bases stayed unmatched. This CDR3 contains 16 residues. CDR3 nucleotides: TGTGCCAGCAGCCTCACCGGGGGGGCCAGCACAGATACGCAGTATTTT. This gives the protein CASSLTGGASTDTQYF.

The chain is built from TRBV7-9 and TRBJ2-2, with a weak D call TRBD2 (5 bases). With 5 bases removed from V and 2 bases from J, the gap between germline ends came to 12 bases. CDR3 length: 15 amino acids. CDR1 and CDR2 from the germline V gene are SEHNR and FQNEAQ (reference sequence). CDR3 DNA sequence: TGTGCCAGCAGCCCTGGACTGGGAAACACCGGGGAGCTGTTTTTT. Protein sequence: CASSPGLGNTGELFF.

The chain couples TRBV29-1 to TRBJ1-1; TRBD1 agrees at 9 bases. From germline, CDR1 is SQVTM and CDR2 ANQGSEA. Trimming at V came to 5 bases and at J to 6 bases, leaving 4 bases not matched to a gene. The length of the CDR3 is 12 residues. The DNA of the CDR3 is TGCAGCGTTTCACAGGGGGCCGCTGAAGCTTTCTTT. It codes for CSVSQGAAEAFF.

The V gene is TRBV30, the J gene TRBJ1-1; 8 positions agree with TRBD1. The CDR3 is made up of 13 amino acids. V gave up 5 bases and J gave up 3 bases; unmatched junction bases: 5. Germline V gene data show CDR1 as GTSNPN and CDR2 as SVGIG (reference sequence). CDR3 DNA sequence: TGTGCCTGGGGGGTGGACAGGGACACTGAAGCTTTCTTT. It specifies CAWGVDRDTEAFF.

The chain links TRBV4-1 to TRBJ2-5; D gene ambiguous. The V and J ends lost 7 bases and 7 bases respectively, with 19 bases between them. Germline V CDR1 and CDR2: MGHRA, YSYEKL. The CDR3 runs 14 residues. CDR3 sequence reads: CASTPAPTSGTQYF. For the CDR3, the DNA is TGCGCCAGCACCCCAGCTCCGACCTCCGGGACCCAGTACTTC.